This T cell receptor beta chain was retrieved from a study of blood T cell repertoires in COVID-19. The germline V gene has CDR1 LNHNV and CDR2 YYDKDF (reference sequence). V shed 4 bases and J 5 bases; nucleotides not matched to a gene: 12. The CDR3 length is 17 residues. Libraries were prepared by immunoSEQ multiplex PCR; TCRdb keeps only in-frame clonotypes and omits some of them. The repertoire consists of fewer than 700,000 clones, with 85% to 90% occurring once and the leading ten covering roughly 8.3%. The V gene is TRBV15, the J gene TRBJ2-3; 10 nucleotides match TRBD1. This receptor was taken from a woman between 50 and 59 years old with COVID-19, enrolled during active disease. Sequenced sample: peripheral blood. DNA for the CDR3: TGTGCCACCAGCACCTTCTTCGGGACAGGGGCGGGAGATACGCAGTATTTT. It codes for CATSTFFGTGAGDTQYF.